Given below is one T cell receptor beta chain in context. Its specificity is not known. This record comes from a study of post-analysis software for immune sequencing data. Study-wide background: The patients showed relapsing-remitting, secondary progressive and progressive-relapsing multiple sclerosis courses. Findings and limits, study-wide: A significant reduction in normalized Chao1 diversity was observed in multiple sclerosis patients versus controls. Roughly five TRBV segments, including TRBV5-6, TRBV5-1 and TRBV20-1, were more frequent in patients than controls. Strong same-batch co-clustering of samples appeared with F measure clustering.

CDR1 and CDR2 from the germline V gene are SEHNR and FQNEAQ (reference sequence). Trimming removed 7 bases from V and 2 bases from J, with 15 bases in between. The CDR3 spans 15 residues. Unique molecular identifiers were built into the TCR beta cDNA libraries. With about 0.95 to 11 million T cells as the source, some 510,000 cDNA molecules resulted. TCRdb processed the PCR reads anew with MiXCR; each CDR3 protein has one entry. Of some 260,000 distinct CDR3 sequences detected, around 34% appear once; the ten largest clones hold around 5.2%. The rearrangement links TRBV7-9 to TRBJ2-1, with a possible D match to TRBD1 (5 bases). The sample consisted of blood. This sequence was found in a girl aged 5 to 17 with multiple sclerosis. CDR3: CASKGAGLTYNEQFF. The CDR3 DNA reads TGTGCCAGCAAAGGGGCCGGCCTTACCTACAATGAGCAGTTCTTC. The full variable domain, rest sourced from reference TRBV7-9 and TRBJ2-1, is DTGVSQNPRHKITKRGQNVTFRCDPISEHNRLYWYRQTLGQGPEFLTYFQNEAQLEKSRLLSDRFSAERPKGSFSTLEIQRTEQGDSAMYLCASKGAGLTYNEQFFGPGTRLTVL.